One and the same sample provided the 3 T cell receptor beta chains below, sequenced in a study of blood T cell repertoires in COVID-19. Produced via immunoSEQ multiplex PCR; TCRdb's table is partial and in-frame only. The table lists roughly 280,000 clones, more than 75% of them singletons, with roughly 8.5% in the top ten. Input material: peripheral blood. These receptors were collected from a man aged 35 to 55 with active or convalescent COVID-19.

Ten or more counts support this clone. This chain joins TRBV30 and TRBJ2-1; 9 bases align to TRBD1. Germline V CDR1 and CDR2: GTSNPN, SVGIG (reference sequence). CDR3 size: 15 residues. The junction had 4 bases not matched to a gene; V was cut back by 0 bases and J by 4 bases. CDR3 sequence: CAWSVKGTGYNEQFF. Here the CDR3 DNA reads TGTGCCTGGAGTGTGAAAGGGACAGGGTACAATGAGCAGTTCTTC.

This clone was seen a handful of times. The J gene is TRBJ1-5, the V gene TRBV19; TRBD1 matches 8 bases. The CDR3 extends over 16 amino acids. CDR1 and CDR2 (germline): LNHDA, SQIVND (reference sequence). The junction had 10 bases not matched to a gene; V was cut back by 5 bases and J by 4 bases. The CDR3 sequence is CASSYSANRGNQPQHF. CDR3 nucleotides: TGTGCCAGTAGTTATTCTGCGAACAGGGGGAATCAGCCCCAGCATTTT. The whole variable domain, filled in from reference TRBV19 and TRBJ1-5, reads DGGITQSPKYLFRKEGQNVTLSCEQNLNHDAMYWYRQDPGQGLRLIYYSQIVNDFQKGDIAEGYSVSREKKESFPLTVTSAQKNPTAFYLCASSYSANRGNQPQHFGDGTRLSIL.

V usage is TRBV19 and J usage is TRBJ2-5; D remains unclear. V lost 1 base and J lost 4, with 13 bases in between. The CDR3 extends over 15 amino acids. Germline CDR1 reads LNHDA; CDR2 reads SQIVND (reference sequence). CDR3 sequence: CASSIARVLGETQYF. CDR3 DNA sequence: TGTGCCAGTAGTATAGCCCGGGTGTTGGGAGAGACCCAGTACTTC.